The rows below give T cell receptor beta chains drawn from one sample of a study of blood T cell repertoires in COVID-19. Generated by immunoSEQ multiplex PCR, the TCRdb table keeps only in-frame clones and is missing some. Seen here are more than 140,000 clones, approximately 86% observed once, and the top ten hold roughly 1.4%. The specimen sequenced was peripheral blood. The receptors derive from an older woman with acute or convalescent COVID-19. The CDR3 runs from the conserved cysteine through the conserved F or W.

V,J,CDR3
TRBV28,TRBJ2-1,CASSAPSQQFF
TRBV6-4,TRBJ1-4,CASSEGGTNEKLFF
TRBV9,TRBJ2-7,CASSVAGQGAIYEQYF
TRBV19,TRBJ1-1,CASTPVPLTLGGTEAFF
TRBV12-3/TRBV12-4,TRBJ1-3,CASSSTGGNTIYF
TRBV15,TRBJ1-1,CATSRNRINTEAFF
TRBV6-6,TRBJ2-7,CASSYSAASYEQYF
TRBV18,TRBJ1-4,CASSPLDLGAVEKLFF
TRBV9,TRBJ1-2,CASSVRRTGIYGYTF
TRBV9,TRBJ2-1,CASSVAPSGGHNEQFF
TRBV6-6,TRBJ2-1,CASIRSSGGARVEQFF
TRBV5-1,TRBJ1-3,CASSPLGAGNTIYF
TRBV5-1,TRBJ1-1,CASSPTLQGESAFF
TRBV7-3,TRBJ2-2,CASSLGQVDGELFF
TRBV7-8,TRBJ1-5,CASSADSYSNQPQHF
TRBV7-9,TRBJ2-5,CASSTFQGIKTQYF
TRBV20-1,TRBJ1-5,CSASLGHPNQPQHF
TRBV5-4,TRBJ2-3,CASSVQRGGVPDTQYF
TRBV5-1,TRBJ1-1,CASSPVEVNTEAFF
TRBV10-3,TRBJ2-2,CAIRGSTGELFF
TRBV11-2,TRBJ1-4,CASSLAMREGEKLFF
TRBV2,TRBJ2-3,CASSIPLQRGPTDTQYF
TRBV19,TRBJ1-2,CASSPTGTGGGNYGYTF
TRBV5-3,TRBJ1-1,CARSAPRGEAFF
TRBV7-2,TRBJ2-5,CASSLGGTDQETQYF
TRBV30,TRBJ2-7,CACTQGSFSYEQYF
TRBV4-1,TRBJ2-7,CASSQDARTYEQYF
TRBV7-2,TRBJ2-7,CASSPQGNLIYEQYF
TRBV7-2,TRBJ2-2,CASSPLLGTGSIGELFF
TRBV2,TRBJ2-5,CASSDRQWTGGIGETQYF
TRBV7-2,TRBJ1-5,CASSPGTAKNQPQHF
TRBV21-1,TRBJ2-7,CASSKLVCPGPQYYEQYF
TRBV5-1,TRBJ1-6,CASSLSVDTNSPLHF
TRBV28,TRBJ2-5,CASSSRGQGTQYF
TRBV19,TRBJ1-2,CASSLGQGNYGYTF
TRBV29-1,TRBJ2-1,CSVRPRTAGEEFF
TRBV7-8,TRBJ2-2,CASSLTAWTGELFF
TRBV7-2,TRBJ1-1,CASSLRQGADTEAFF
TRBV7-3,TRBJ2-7,CASSQQGGGEQYF
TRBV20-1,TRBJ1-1,CSASGTGGSYAFF
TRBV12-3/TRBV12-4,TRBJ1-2,CASSLGTGYGYTF
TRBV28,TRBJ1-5,CASSSLGLYQPQHF